Presented here are 9 T cell receptor beta chains from one specimen sequenced in a study of monozygotic twins with inflammatory bowel disease. TCRdb reprocessed the 5' RACE reads and reports one entry per CDR3 protein, with no DNA. Recorded for this sample: about 200,000 distinct CDR3 sequences. The source material was blood. All receptors come from a human donor with ulcerative colitis or Crohn's disease, or a healthy co-twin of an affected twin (not recorded which).

J is TRBJ2-1 and V is TRBV20-1. The CDR3 totals 13 residues. Germline CDR1 and CDR2: DFQATT and SNEGSKA (reference sequence). CDR3 sequence: CSARESGYNEQFF.

V usage is TRBV2 and J usage is TRBJ2-3. Germline CDR1 reads SNHLY; CDR2 reads FYNNEI. The CDR3 covers 11 residues. CDR3 sequence reads: CASSALDTQYF.

J is TRBJ1-6 and V is TRBV12-3 or TRBV12-4; TCRdb calls TRBD1, which cannot be checked without DNA. The CDR3 has 14 amino acids. This CDR3 reads CASSPDRGMSPLHF.

The chain joins TRBV29-1 to TRBJ2-5; without DNA, the TCRdb call of TRBD1 cannot be checked. In germline, CDR1 is SQVTM, CDR2 ANQGSEA. The length of the CDR3 is 14 residues. The CDR3 loop is CSAMWAGGTETQYF.

The chain has TRBV30 and TRBJ2-2; TCRdb calls TRBD1, which cannot be checked without DNA. Per the germline V gene, CDR1 is GTSNPN and CDR2 is SVGIG (reference sequence). The CDR3 is 12 residues long. Here the CDR3 reads CAWSVVGTKLFF.

The rearrangement joins TRBV20-1 to TRBJ1-2; TCRdb proposes TRBD1, but this gene call is untestable without DNA. Germline lookup yields CDR1 DFQATT and CDR2 SNEGSKA (reference sequence). The CDR3 covers 14 residues. CDR3 residues: CSATPGTVAKGYTF.

The chain uses TRBV11-2 and TRBJ2-1; TCRdb selects TRBD1, and the lack of DNA leaves this call unchecked. Germline CDR1 is SGHAT and CDR2 is FQNNGV. This CDR3 region has 17 residues. CDR3 amino acids: CASSQGSGGFTYNEQFF.

This sequence joins TRBV18 and TRBJ1-1; TCRdb lists TRBD1, though no DNA is available to test this call. The germline V gene has CDR1 KGHSH and CDR2 LQKENI. This CDR3 region has 17 residues. The CDR3 protein is CASSSGTGSTVNTEAFF.

The chain recombines TRBV7-2 with TRBJ2-7; TCRdb's D call, TRBD2, is unchecked because there is no DNA. Germline loops: CDR1 SGHTA, CDR2 FQGNSA. There are 14 residues in the CDR3. CDR3 protein: CASSLDASGYEQYF.